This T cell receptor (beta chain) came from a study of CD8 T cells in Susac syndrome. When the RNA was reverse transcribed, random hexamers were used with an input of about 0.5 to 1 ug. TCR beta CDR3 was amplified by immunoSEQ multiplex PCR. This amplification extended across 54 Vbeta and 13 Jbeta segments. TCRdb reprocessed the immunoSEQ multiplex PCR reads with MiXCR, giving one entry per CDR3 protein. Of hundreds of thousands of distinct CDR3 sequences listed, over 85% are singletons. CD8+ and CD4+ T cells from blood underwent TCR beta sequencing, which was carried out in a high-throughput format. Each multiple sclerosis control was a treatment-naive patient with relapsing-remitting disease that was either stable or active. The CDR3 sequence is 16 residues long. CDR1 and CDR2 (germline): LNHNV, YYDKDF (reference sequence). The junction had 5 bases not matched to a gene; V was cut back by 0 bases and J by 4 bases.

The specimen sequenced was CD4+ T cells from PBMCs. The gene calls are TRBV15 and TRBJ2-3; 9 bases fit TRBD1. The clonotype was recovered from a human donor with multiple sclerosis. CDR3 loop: CATSRDEGQGADTQYF. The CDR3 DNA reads TGTGCCACCAGCAGAGATGAGGGACAGGGTGCAGATACGCAGTATTTT.